This T cell receptor beta chain appears in the sequencing data of a study of blood T cell repertoires in COVID-19. Study overall: Sample material is recorded as cDNA or gDNA derived from T cells, B-cell-depleted T cells, or PBMCs.

As originally analysed: Using reference gene primer amplification, nucleated cell counts were estimated. Generated by immunoSEQ multiplex PCR, the TCRdb table keeps only in-frame clones and is missing some. That table gives V, J and clone size, and the DNA gave D and trimming. The sample records about 140,000 clones, 84% being singletons. CDR3 length: 15 residues. Germline V lookup: CDR1 MDHEN, CDR2 SYDVKM. Losses at the gene ends were 4 bases for V and 10 bases for J; bases not matched to a gene: 11. This TCR was sampled from a man between 25 and 39 years old with COVID-19, enrolled during active disease. Sequenced material: peripheral blood. This sequence joins TRBV28 and TRBJ2-1; TRBD2 agrees at 9 bases. The CDR3 DNA sequence: TGTGCCAGCAGTTGGACCCCGGGACTAGCTGTCGAGCAGTTCTTC. It specifies CASSWTPGLAVEQFF. The variable domain in full, completed from reference TRBV28 and TRBJ2-1, reads DVKVTQSSRYLVKRTGEKVFLECVQDMDHENMFWYRQDPGLGLRLIYFSYDVKMKEKGDIPEGYSVSREKKERFSLILESASTNQTSMYLCASSWTPGLAVEQFFGPGTRLTVL.